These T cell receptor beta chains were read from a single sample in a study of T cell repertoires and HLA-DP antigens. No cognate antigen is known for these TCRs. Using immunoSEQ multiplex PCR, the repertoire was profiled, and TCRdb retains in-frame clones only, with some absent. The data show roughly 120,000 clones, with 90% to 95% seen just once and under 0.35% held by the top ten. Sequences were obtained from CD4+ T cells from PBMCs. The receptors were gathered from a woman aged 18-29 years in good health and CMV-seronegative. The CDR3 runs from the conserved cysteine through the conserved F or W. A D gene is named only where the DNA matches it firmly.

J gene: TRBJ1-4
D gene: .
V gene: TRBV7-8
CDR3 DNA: TGTGCCAGCAGCTTAGAAAGGGCGCTGGGTGAAAAACTGTTTTTT
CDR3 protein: CASSLERALGEKLFF

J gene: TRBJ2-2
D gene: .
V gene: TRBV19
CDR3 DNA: TGTGCCAGTAGTCCCTCGACCGGGGAGCTGTTTTTT
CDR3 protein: CASSPSTGELFF

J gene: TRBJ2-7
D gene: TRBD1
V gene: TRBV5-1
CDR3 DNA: TGCGCCAGCAGCTTGGGGGCAGGGGGCTGGGAAGAGCAGTACTTC
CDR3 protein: CASSLGAGGWEEQYF

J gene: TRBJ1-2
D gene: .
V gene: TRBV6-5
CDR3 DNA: TGTGCCAGCAGTTTGAGGGGAACTAACTATGGCTACACCTTC
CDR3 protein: CASSLRGTNYGYTF

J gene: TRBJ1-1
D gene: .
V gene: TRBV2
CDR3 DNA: TGTGCCAGCACCGACGCGGGGGATGTTGAAGCTTTCTTT
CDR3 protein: CASTDAGDVEAFF

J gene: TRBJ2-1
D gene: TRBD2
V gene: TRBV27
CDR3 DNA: TGTGCCAGCACCAGGACTAGCGGGATCTCCTACAATGAGCAGTTCTTC
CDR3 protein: CASTRTSGISYNEQFF

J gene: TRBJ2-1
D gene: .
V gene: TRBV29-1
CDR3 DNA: TGCAGCTGTAGGGACACCAATGAGCAGTTCTTC
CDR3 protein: CSCRDTNEQFF

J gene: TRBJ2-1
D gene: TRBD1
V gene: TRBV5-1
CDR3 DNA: TGCGCCAGCGGCCGGCAGGGGGCCGGCAATGAGCAGTTCTTC
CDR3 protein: CASGRQGAGNEQFF

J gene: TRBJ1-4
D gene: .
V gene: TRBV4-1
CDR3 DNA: TGCGCCAGCAGCCAGCCCGGACGCGGGGACGAAAAACTGTTTTTT
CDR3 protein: CASSQPGRGDEKLFF

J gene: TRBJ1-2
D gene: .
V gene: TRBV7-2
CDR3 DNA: TGTGCCAGCAGCTTACTGAAGTATGGCTACACCTTC
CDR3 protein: CASSLLKYGYTF

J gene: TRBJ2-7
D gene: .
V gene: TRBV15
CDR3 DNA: TGTGCCACCAGCAGAGGCGTCCAGGGCTCCTACGAGCAGTACTTC
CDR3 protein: CATSRGVQGSYEQYF

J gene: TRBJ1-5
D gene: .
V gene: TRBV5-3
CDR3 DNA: TGTGCCAGAAGCTTGGTAGTTAGGGGACACGATCAGCCCCAGCATTTT
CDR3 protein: CARSLVVRGHDQPQHF

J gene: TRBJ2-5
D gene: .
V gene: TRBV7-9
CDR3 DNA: TGTGCCAGCAGCTTAGAGGGCACGGACGGGGAGACCCAGTACTTC
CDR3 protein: CASSLEGTDGETQYF

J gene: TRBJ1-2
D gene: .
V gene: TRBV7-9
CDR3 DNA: TGTGCCAGCAGCTCAGGAAGGGGCTACACCTTC
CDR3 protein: CASSSGRGYTF

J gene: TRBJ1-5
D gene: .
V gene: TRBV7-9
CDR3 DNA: TGTGCCAGCAGCCCTGACCCTCAGTATAGCAATCAGCCCCAGCATTTT
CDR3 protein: CASSPDPQYSNQPQHF

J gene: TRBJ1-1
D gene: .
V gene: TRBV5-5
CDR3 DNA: TGTGCCAGCAGGCAGATTAAAACAGGGACGGCCACTGAAGCTTTCTTT
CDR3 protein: CASRQIKTGTATEAFF